This TCR beta chain was recovered during a study of blood T cell repertoires in COVID-19. Across the study: Nucleic acid was either cDNA or gDNA, and it came from T cells, B-cell-depleted T cells, or PBMCs.

Participants were aged 18 to 89 years, lived in roughly 23 US areas, and enrolled virtually. Assay: immunoSEQ multiplex PCR; the TCRdb copy retains only in-frame clones and omits some. The sample includes roughly 400,000 clones, nearly 90% of them seen just once. The germline V gene has CDR1 KGHSH and CDR2 LQKENI. The V and J ends lost 4 bases and 6 bases respectively, with 22 bases between them. The CDR3 runs 16 residues. The chain employs TRBV18 and TRBJ2-7; possible D gene TRBD2, 5 bases. The sequenced material came from PBMCs or T cells enriched from blood (not recorded which). This clonotype originated in a woman younger than 35 who had been exposed to COVID-19. The CDR3 region is CASSLFQGPRGGEQYF. CDR3 coding DNA: TGTGCCAGCTCACTTTTTCAAGGACCCCGAGGAGGCGAGCAGTACTTC.